These T cell receptor beta chains were read from a single sample in a study of cytotoxic CD8 clonotypes in ibrutinib-treated CLL. Profiling relied on immunoSEQ multiplex PCR, and the TCRdb table lists in-frame clones only, not all of them. This table holds approximately 5,500 clones, 65% to 85% found once. The source material was PBMCs, sampled before ibrutinib treatment. The source is a human donor with chronic lymphocytic leukemia. The conserved cysteine and the conserved F or W are not part of the CDR3 here.

j_call	v_call	cdr3_aa
TRBJ2-7	TRBV5-1	ASSLRLAGGYEQY
TRBJ2-1	TRBV7-8	ASSLSSGRSGNEQF
TRBJ2-2	TRBV9	ASSVIYENTGELF
TRBJ2-2	TRBV5-1	ASSRGPAGEGDGELF
TRBJ1-3	TRBV11-3	ASSLDPGSGNTIY
TRBJ1-2	TRBV7-3	ASSPGQGNGYT
TRBJ1-5	TRBV15	ATSRAQQGRQPQH
TRBJ1-1	TRBV13	ASSLDRTYSEAF
TRBJ1-1	TRBV5-1	ASSLEGNTEAF
TRBJ2-3	TRBV5-1	ASSFVLAGTDTQY
TRBJ1-2	TRBV7-2	ASSLAQFTGGRGYT
TRBJ2-1	TRBV7-2	ASSLARDEQF
TRBJ2-7	TRBV14	ASSQGLGWGEQY
TRBJ1-2	TRBV9	ASSPSDRGPRGYT
TRBJ1-5	TRBV5-6	ASSLRYYVDQPQH
TRBJ1-1	TRBV6-1	ASSAGTGTEAF